One and the same sample provided the 9 T cell receptor beta chains below, sequenced in a study of metastatic and nonmetastatic thyroid tumors. Thyroid surgery was preceded by no treatment in any patient. With MiXCR, TCRdb called clones anew from the PCR reads. The repertoire holds 35,000 to 50,000 clones, 12% seen once, with roughly 9% in the top ten. Sequenced material: blood. These receptors originate from a male donor with papillary thyroid cancer or a benign thyroid nodule (not recorded which). Some clones in this sample may be carry-over from other donors' samples.

Many counts were recorded for this clone. The rearrangement joins TRBV7-2 to TRBJ1-2; 12 bases are shared with TRBD1. Germline V lookup: CDR1 SGHTA, CDR2 FQGNSA. V lost 5 bases and J lost 7; bases outside the gene matches: 2. The CDR3 sequence is 13 residues long. CDR3 nucleotides: TGTGCCAGCAGCCGGGACAGGGGGCTTGGCTACACCTTC. Translated: CASSRDRGLGYTF.

This clone was seen only once. The genes are TRBV5-1 and TRBJ2-3, with 11 positions matching TRBD1. CDR1 and CDR2 from the germline V gene are SGHRS and YFSETQ. The CDR3 extends over 14 amino acids. J gave up 11 bases and V 4 bases, and 9 bases lay outside the gene matches. The CDR3 region has the DNA TGCGCCAGCAGCATGGGACAGGGGGGCGACGAGCAGTATTTT. It yields the protein CASSMGQGGDEQYF.

This clone has at least ten counts. The genes are TRBV7-3 and TRBJ2-5, with a tentative D call TRBD2 (6 bases). Trimming took 11 bases from V and 5 from J, leaving 21 bases between them. CDR3 length equals 14 residues. The germline CDR1 and CDR2 sequences are SGHTA and FQGTGA. The CDR3 bases are TGTGCCTCGGCGAGGGACTCCGGCGGGGAGACCCAGTACTTC. Its protein product is CASARDSGGETQYF.

This clone was detected ten times or more. The gene calls are TRBV11-3 and TRBJ2-2; the D gene is possibly TRBD2 (5 bases). This CDR3 has 14 amino acids. CDR1 and CDR2 from the germline V gene are SGHNT and YENEEA. Deletions cut 4 bases from V and 4 bases from J, with 10 bases between. The CDR3: CASSYTGSTGELFF. The CDR3 nucleotides are TGTGCCAGCAGCTATACGGGGTCCACCGGGGAGCTGTTTTTT. Drawing the rest from reference TRBV11-3 and TRBJ2-2, the complete variable domain is EAGVVQSPRYKIIEKKQPVAFWCNPISGHNTLYWYLQNLGQGPELLIRYENEEAVDDSQLPKDRFSAERLKGVDSTLKIQPAELGDSAVYLCASSYTGSTGELFFGEGSRLTVL.

This clone was seen repeatedly, ten times or more. The V call is TRBV5-4, the J call TRBJ2-1; a weak D match, TRBD2 (5 bases). Germline V gene data show CDR1 as SGHNT and CDR2 as YYREEE (reference sequence). The CDR3 consists of 13 residues. Trimming removed 0 bases from V and 9 bases from J, with 10 bases in between. CDR3 protein: CASSLGLFGEQFF. As DNA, the CDR3 is TGTGCCAGCAGCTTGGGACTATTTGGTGAGCAGTTCTTC.

This clone was seen ten or more times. The chain employs TRBV19 and TRBJ2-7; tentative D call: TRBD1 (5 bases). The CDR3 runs 14 residues. Trimming took 4 bases from V and 0 from J, leaving 10 bases between them. Germline V CDR1 and CDR2: LNHDA, SQIVND (reference sequence). The CDR3, as DNA: TGTGCCAGTAGTACACAGGTGAACTCCTACGAGCAGTACTTC. It is translated as CASSTQVNSYEQYF.

The sample holds many counts of this clone. It may be a read error: a sequence one base away is much more abundant. The chain links TRBV10-3 to TRBJ1-1, with a tentative D call TRBD1 (6 bases). The CDR3 length is 14 residues. Per germline, CDR1 ENHRY and CDR2 SYGVKD. This chain's CDR3 is CATSESEGDTEAFF. The CDR3 DNA sequence: TGTGCCACCAGTGAGTCGGAGGGGGACACTGAAGCTTTCTTT.

As for this clone: The junction does not match germline at one end; this may be a read error. The chain joins TRBV6-6 to TRBJ2-2, with 7 nucleotides matching TRBD2. The CDR3 totals 16 residues. Germline loops: CDR1 MNHNY, CDR2 SVGAGI (reference sequence). As DNA, the CDR3 is TGTGCCAGCAGTTACAGCGGGGAATTTCAAACCGGCGAGCTGTTTTTT. Translated, it gives CASSYSGEFQTGELFF.

In this sample, this clone turned up a few times. This could be a read error, since a much larger clone is one nucleotide away. The chain couples TRBV2 to TRBJ1-1; 8 positions match TRBD1. Trimming removed 6 bases from V and 3 bases from J; junction bases left unmatched: 3. The CDR3 sequence is 13 residues long. The germline gives CDR1 SNHLY, CDR2 FYNNEI. The CDR3 coding sequence is TGTGCCAGCAGCTCGGACAGGGACACTGAAGCTTTCTTT. It translates to CASSSDRDTEAFF.